This entry is about one T cell receptor beta chain. The data are from a study of shared T cell receptors in the human thymus. The data were produced by immunoSEQ multiplex PCR, yet TCRdb's version contains in-frame clones alone and is incomplete. The sample consists of some 700,000 clones, over 75% of them appearing once. V gave up 5 bases and J gave up 4 bases, with 15 bases separating them. Germline values: CDR1 MNHEY, CDR2 SVGAGI. The CDR3 has 15 amino acids. This sample was also put to use in a study of human thymus T cells. That work adds: Each of the donors was a healthy Finnish infant who was undergoing open corrective cardiac surgery for congenital heart defects. The study used thymus tissue resected during corrective heart surgery. Among unrelated individuals, related research reported thymic repertoires that overlapped highly.

The sequence was collected from a boy under two years old with a congenital heart defect. The sample was thymocytes. The V and J genes are TRBV6-5 and TRBJ2-1, with D tentatively TRBD1 (6 bases). The CDR3 DNA reads as TGTGCCAGCAGTAAACGGGACACAGGTTACAATGAGCAGTTCTTC. Protein product: CASSKRDTGYNEQFF.